The sequence of this TCR beta chain was determined in a study of T cells in Graves' hyperthyroidism and ophthalmopathy. Using RNA transcripts as the source, TCR beta CDR3 regions were amplified. TCR CDR3 underwent first-round RT-PCR with the HTBI primer set. Using its own MiXCR run on the multiplex PCR reads, TCRdb lists one record per CDR3 protein. This sample has approximately 400,000 distinct CDR3 sequences; approximately 15% occur once, and the top ten carry approximately 9.9%. This CDR3 region has 16 residues. The V gene's germline CDR1 is SEHNR and CDR2 FQNEAQ (reference sequence). With 5 bases clipped from V and 3 bases from J, the junction kept 12 bases outside the gene matches. This clonotype was observed many times.

The sample was blood. This chain links TRBV7-9 with TRBJ2-7, with TRBD1 identical over 8 bases. The TCR originated in a woman in her fifties or sixties with Graves' hyperthyroidism. CDR3 residues: CASSRMQGARVYEQYF. The CDR3 DNA sequence: TGTGCCAGCAGCCGAATGCAGGGGGCACGGGTCTACGAGCAGTACTTC.